The sequence of this TCR beta chain was determined in a study of metastatic and nonmetastatic thyroid tumors. Whole-study context: Malignant thyroid and benign thyroid patients provided blood and tumor or nodule tissue whose repertoires were compared. Study conclusions and caveats: Malignant thyroid tumors reportedly exceeded benign nodules significantly in TCR beta diversity, with the difference appearing in blood and tumor.

As concerns this clone: Antigen: not known.

Study processing details: CDR3 differences across clinicopathological groups were used to build a distant-metastasis classifier for papillary thyroid cancer. TCRdb re-called the PCR reads via MiXCR. TCRdb, rather than the study authors, made the V and J calls. The sample holds over 8,000 clones; approximately 31% are singletons and the top ten take roughly 16%. Patients had received no treatment of any kind before thyroid surgery. This CDR3 has 13 residues. Germline V gives CDR1 DFQATT, CDR2 SNEGSKA (reference sequence). The V and J ends lost 1 base and 8 bases respectively, with 12 bases between them.

The chain uses TRBV20-1 and TRBJ1-5, with D unclear. The sequencing input was adjacent normal tissue. This receptor was identified in a female donor with papillary thyroid cancer or a benign thyroid nodule (not recorded which). Some clones in this sample may be carry-over from other donors' samples. The CDR3 DNA reads as TGCAGTGCTAGAGGGGGTGGTATGGAGCCCCAGCATTTT. Translating gives CSARGGGMEPQHF.